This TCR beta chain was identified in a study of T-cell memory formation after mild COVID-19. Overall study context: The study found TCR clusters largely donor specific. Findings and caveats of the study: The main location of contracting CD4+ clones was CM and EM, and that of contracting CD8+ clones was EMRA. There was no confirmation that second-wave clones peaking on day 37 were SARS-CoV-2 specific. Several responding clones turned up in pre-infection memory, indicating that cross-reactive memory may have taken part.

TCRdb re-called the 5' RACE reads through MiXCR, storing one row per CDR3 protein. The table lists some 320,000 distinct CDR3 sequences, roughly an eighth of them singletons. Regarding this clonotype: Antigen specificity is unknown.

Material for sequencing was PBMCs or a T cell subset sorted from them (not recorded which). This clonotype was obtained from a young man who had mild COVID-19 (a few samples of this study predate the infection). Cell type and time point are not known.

For the CDR3, the DNA is TGCGCCAGCAGGACAGGGGTATTGGATGAGCAGTTCTTC. It yields the protein CASRTGVLDEQFF. This chain links TRBV10-2 with TRBJ2-1; TRBD1 agrees at 8 bases. The CDR3 has 13 amino acids. The ends lost 6 bases at V and 8 bases at J; junction bases unmatched: 6. Germline lookup yields CDR1 WSHSY and CDR2 SAAADI.